These T cell receptor beta chains were read from a single sample in a study of blood T cell repertoires in COVID-19. Only in-frame clones appear in the TCRdb table, and some are missing; sequencing was by immunoSEQ multiplex PCR. The sample has about 120,000 clones, about 89% seen once. The sequenced sample consisted of peripheral blood. These receptors came from a human donor with acute or convalescent COVID-19. The donor label of this sample is uncertain. Each CDR3 is given with its conserved first and last residue.

j_gene	v_gene	CDR3aa
TRBJ1-6	TRBV24-1	CAAQKSTGSPLHF
TRBJ2-7	TRBV5-4	CASSWGLAGSYEQYF
TRBJ1-6	TRBV3-1/TRBV3-2	CASSQAGGRNSPLHF
TRBJ1-4	TRBV7-9	CASSSVRQGAVTNEKLFF
TRBJ2-3	TRBV18	CASSPPNTDTQYF
TRBJ2-1	TRBV19	CASSSIGGISYNEQFF
TRBJ1-2	TRBV18	CASSQQGNYGYTF
TRBJ1-2	TRBV10-3	CAIKRGQTNYGYTF
TRBJ2-7	TRBV7-2	CASSPAYEQYF
TRBJ2-7	TRBV28	CASSPGLPPYEQYF
TRBJ2-1	TRBV4-3	CASSPMTSGVYNEQFF
TRBJ1-3	TRBV6-5	CASSLGHLSGNTIYF
TRBJ1-2	TRBV7-8	CASSLGDRAWDGYTF
TRBJ1-4	TRBV15	CATSRDLPGQVVSEKLFF
TRBJ1-2	TRBV6-5	CASSYSLLRDRGGYTF